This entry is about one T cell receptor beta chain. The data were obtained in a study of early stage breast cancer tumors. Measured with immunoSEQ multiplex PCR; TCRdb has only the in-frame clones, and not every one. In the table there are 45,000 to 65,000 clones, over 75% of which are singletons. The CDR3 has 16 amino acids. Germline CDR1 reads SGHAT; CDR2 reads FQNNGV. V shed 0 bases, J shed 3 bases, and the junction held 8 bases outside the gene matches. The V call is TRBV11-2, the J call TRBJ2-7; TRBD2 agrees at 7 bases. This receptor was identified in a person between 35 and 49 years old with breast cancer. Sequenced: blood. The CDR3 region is CASSLDGALAYYEQYF. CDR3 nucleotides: TGTGCCAGCAGCTTAGATGGGGCACTAGCGTACTACGAGCAGTACTTC.